A selection of T cell receptor beta chains follows, all from one sample in a study of spatial heterogeneity in lung cancer. MiXCR was run by TCRdb on the 5' RACE reads, yielding one entry per CDR3 protein. The data hold around 29,000 distinct CDR3 sequences, with more than 9% observed a single time. This specimen consisted of PBMCs, obtained at follow-up. Every receptor here comes from a female donor with early-stage non-small cell lung cancer. The CDR3 runs from the conserved cysteine through the conserved F or W.

CASSLVLGFGSPLHF	TRBV7-2	TRBJ1-6
CATSRARVMNTEAFF	TRBV15	TRBJ1-1
CASSDGVKQPQHF	TRBV2	TRBJ1-5
CSASASGRNQPQHF	TRBV20-1	TRBJ1-5
CSVGLAGAGEQYF	TRBV29-1	TRBJ2-7
CASSLVGGGKTQYF	TRBV11-2	TRBJ2-5
CSASGGQKVGPQETQYF	TRBV20-1	TRBJ2-5
CASSFVTSGGQETQYF	TRBV12-3/TRBV12-4	TRBJ2-5
CASRTSGSENYEQYF	TRBV12-3/TRBV12-4	TRBJ2-7
CASSLGTVYEQYF	TRBV7-6	TRBJ2-7
CAGAGISYNEQFF	TRBV2	TRBJ2-1
CSVEWSTGRQETQYF	TRBV29-1	TRBJ2-5
CSVLSGTGYEQYF	TRBV29-1	TRBJ2-7
CASSPGLAGGLDWQETQYF	TRBV28	TRBJ2-5